This T cell receptor beta chain was captured by sequencing in a study of post-analysis software for immune sequencing data. Comment on this clonotype: Its antigen is unknown.

The CDR3 is 16 residues long. In germline, CDR1 is SGHTA, CDR2 FQGTGA. V lost 1 base, J lost 5 bases, and 7 bases stayed unmatched. Whole-study findings and limits: F measure clustering grouped samples strongly by preparation batch. TRBV5-6, TRBV5-1 and TRBV20-1 were among a handful of TRBV segments more frequent in patients than controls.

Unique molecular identifiers were carried by the TCR beta cDNA libraries. Each CDR3 protein gets one entry after TCRdb re-called the PCR reads with MiXCR. Counted here are approximately 460,000 distinct CDR3 sequences, under 55% occurring once; the ten biggest clones make up around 10%. This clonotype was sampled from a girl between 10 and 17 years old with multiple sclerosis. Sequencing was carried out using blood. This chain connects TRBV7-3 to TRBJ2-3; 9 nucleotides align to TRBD1. CDR3 sequence: CASSLMAGTGQDTQYF. In nucleotides, the CDR3 is TGTGCCAGCAGCTTAATGGCAGGGACAGGGCAAGATACGCAGTATTTT.